The 22 T cell receptor beta chains listed next were all sequenced from one sample in a study of blood T cells in healthy people across ages. A second about 7 to 11 cycle PCR used barcoded and J-beta primers. In TCRdb, the 5' RACE reads were re-called with MiXCR into one record per CDR3 protein. The sample shows hundreds of thousands of distinct CDR3 sequences, 29% of them seen only once. Sequenced sample: blood. All receptors come from an elderly woman in good health.

This clonotype was counted ten times or more. V usage is TRBV7-2 and J usage is TRBJ2-5; no definite D call. This CDR3 has 13 amino acids. From germline, CDR1 is SGHTA and CDR2 FQGNSA. The germline V and J ends were trimmed by 5 bases and 4 bases, with 11 bases remaining between them. This CDR3 is CASSPRVRETQYF. The CDR3 region has the DNA TGTGCCAGCAGCCCCCGGGTGCGAGAGACCCAGTACTTC.

The gene calls are TRBV18 and TRBJ1-5; D gene ambiguous. The germline V gene has CDR1 KGHSH and CDR2 LQKENI. Trimming stripped 3 bases from V and 3 bases from J, with 18 bases between. This CDR3 contains 17 residues. The CDR3 sequence: CASSPSVRSGNNQPQHF. In DNA form, the CDR3 reads TGTGCCAGCTCACCCTCCGTACGGTCTGGGAACAATCAGCCCCAGCATTTT.

This clonotype was recorded at least ten times. This chain connects TRBV12-3 or TRBV12-4 to TRBJ1-2, with 7 nucleotides matching TRBD1. The CDR3 loop spans 12 amino acids. Losses at the gene ends were 4 bases for V and 6 bases for J; bases not matched to a gene: 2. The CDR3 reads CASSSQGDGYTF. Written as DNA, the CDR3 is TGTGCCAGCAGTTCTCAGGGGGATGGCTACACCTTC.

This clonotype was counted a single time. One end of the junction does not line up with germline, which may come from a read error. The J gene is TRBJ2-4, the V gene TRBV9; 8 bases are shared with TRBD2. The J call is uncertain, as TRBJ2-7 better fits the DNA end. Germline V lookup: CDR1 SGDLS, CDR2 YYNGEE. The CDR3 totals 17 residues. The CDR3 nucleotides are TGTGCCGGCAGCGTAGGGATCGGGGGGGCCCAAAGTCACGAGCAGTACTTC. It encodes CAGSVGIGGAQSHEQYF.

The rearrangement links TRBV28 to TRBJ2-5; D unclear. The CDR3 is made up of 13 amino acids. The V and J ends lost 5 bases and 3 bases respectively, with 10 bases between them. Per germline, CDR1 MDHEN and CDR2 SYDVKM. CDR3 in amino acids: CASSPTLKETQYF. CDR3 nucleotide sequence: TGTGCCAGCAGTCCAACCCTAAAAGAGACCCAGTACTTC.

This clonotype showed up many times. The gene calls are TRBV7-2 and TRBJ2-5; TRBD1 matches 7 bases. Per germline, CDR1 SGHTA and CDR2 FQGNSA. This CDR3 spans 15 amino acids. Losses at the gene ends were 5 bases for V and 1 base for J; bases not matched to a gene: 7. DNA of the CDR3: TGTGCCAGCAGCCCCGGGACAGTCTCCCAAGAGACCCAGTACTTC. Translation: CASSPGTVSQETQYF.

This clonotype appeared many times. The V gene is TRBV5-6, the J gene TRBJ1-2; 7 positions agree with TRBD1. With V trimmed by 5 bases and J by 0 bases, 4 bases remained unmatched. Germline CDR1 reads SGHDT; CDR2 reads YYEEEE. The CDR3 loop spans 14 amino acids. The CDR3 region has the DNA TGTGCCAGCAGTTGGGACAGAACTAACTATGGCTACACCTTC. Its protein is CASSWDRTNYGYTF. Combining the CDR3 with reference TRBV5-6 and TRBJ1-2 gives the whole variable domain DAGVTQSPTHLIKTRGQQVTLRCSPKSGHDTVSWYQQALGQGPQFIFQYYEEEERQRGNFPDRFSGHQFPNYSSELNVNALLLGDSALYLCASSWDRTNYGYTFGSGTRLTVV.

The chain has TRBV20-1 and TRBJ2-7, with D perhaps matching TRBD1 (7 bases). Trimming shortened V by 5 bases and J by 0 bases, and 14 bases separated the two germline ends. Germline V gene sequence: CDR1 DFQATT, CDR2 SNEGSKA (reference sequence). This CDR3 comprises 14 residues. CDR3 nucleotides: TGCAGTGCTCAGGGGGGCTTCTACTCCTACGAGCAGTACTTC. Encoded protein: CSAQGGFYSYEQYF.

The chain recombines TRBV19 with TRBJ2-4; D remains ambiguous. Germline V gene sequence: CDR1 LNHDA, CDR2 SQIVND (reference sequence). This CDR3 has 17 residues. V was pared by 1 base and J by 0 bases, with 13 bases between. The CDR3 loop is CASSIAPGEVAKNIQYF. The CDR3 DNA is TGTGCCAGTAGTATAGCCCCAGGAGAGGTAGCCAAAAACATTCAGTACTTC.

This clonotype has a count of ten or more. The chain combines TRBV27 with TRBJ2-7, with 9 bases matching TRBD1. V shed 2 bases and J 4 bases; nucleotides not matched to a gene: 6. This CDR3 is built from 15 residues. Germline V gives CDR1 MNHEY, CDR2 SMNVEV (reference sequence). The CDR3 reads CASSLQGQGVYEQYF. Here the CDR3 DNA reads TGTGCCAGCAGTTTACAGGGACAGGGCGTTTACGAGCAGTACTTC.

The table lists this clonotype with many counts. The chain is built from TRBV7-2 and TRBJ2-1; 7 nucleotides align to TRBD1. The CDR3 consists of 15 residues. The V segment lost 5 bases and the J segment 6 bases; nucleotides outside the gene matches: 10. Germline assignment: CDR1 SGHTA and CDR2 FQGNSA. CDR3 coding DNA: TGTGCCAGCAGCGGCCGACAGGGTTCTCGCAATGAGCAGTTCTTC. Translating gives CASSGRQGSRNEQFF.

The CDR3 nucleotides read TGTGCCAGCACCCCGGCCGGAGGAGGCTACACCTTC. Translating it yields CASTPAGGGYTF. J is TRBJ1-2 and V is TRBV6-2 or TRBV6-3; D not resolved. Germline V gene data show CDR1 as MNHEY and CDR2 as SVGEGT. The ends were cut back, 7 bases at V and 8 bases at J, with 14 bases in the middle. The CDR3 length is 12 residues.

Only one count was recorded for this clonotype. A single base separates this from a much larger clone, so it may be a read error. This chain links TRBV6-2 or TRBV6-3 with TRBJ2-7, with 8 bases fitting TRBD2. Germline CDR1 MNHEY, CDR2 SVGEGT. This CDR3 contains 15 residues. V lost 6 bases to trimming and J lost 2 bases; unmatched junction nucleotides: 9. The CDR3 loop reads CASRDRSGGTYEQYF. CDR3 DNA sequence: TGTGCCAGCAGAGACCGCAGCGGGGGAACCTACGAGCAGTACTTC.

The chain combines TRBV20-1 with TRBJ1-2; no clear D gene. CDR1 is DFQATT, CDR2 SNEGSKA, per germline (reference sequence). The germline V and J ends were trimmed by 3 bases and 4 bases, with 18 bases remaining between them. The CDR3 runs to 15 residues. For the CDR3, the DNA is TGCAGTGCTAGTGGAAACCCGGCCAAGGGCTATGGCTACACCTTC. This gives the protein CSASGNPAKGYGYTF.

Remarks on this clonotype: This sequence may be a read error, since a much larger clone differs from it by one base. This chain uses TRBV6-1 with TRBJ2-7; 11 bases line up with TRBD2. The end of the DNA fits TRBJ2-5 better, so the J call may be wrong. CDR1 is MNHNS and CDR2 is SASEGT in the germline V gene. The CDR3 length is 13 residues. The CDR3: CASEGLAAKTQYF. The CDR3 DNA sequence: TGTGCCAGCGAGGGACTAGCGGCGAAGACCCAGTACTTC.

Of note for this clonotype: At one end the junction does not follow the germline gene, possibly because of a read error. This chain uses TRBV4-2 with TRBJ2-3, with unresolved D. Germline values: CDR1 LGHNA, CDR2 YNFKEQ. The length of the CDR3 is 16 residues. CDR3 in amino acids: CASSQEKTGRTDAQYF. CDR3 bases: TGTGCCAGCAGCCAAGAAAAGACCGGCCGCACAGATGCGCAGTATTTT.

This clonotype appeared many times. The rearrangement uses TRBV20-1 and TRBJ2-5; no clear D. V was trimmed by 2 bases and J by 3 bases, leaving 16 bases between them. The CDR3 runs 15 residues. Germline lookup yields CDR1 DFQATT and CDR2 SNEGSKA (reference sequence). CDR3 bases: TGCAGTGCTAGACCAACCAAGAACTGGGAAGAGACCCAGTACTTC. Encoded protein: CSARPTKNWEETQYF.

The CDR3 region is CSAILAGGPYNEQFF. DNA for the CDR3: TGCAGTGCCATACTAGCGGGGGGGCCGTACAATGAGCAGTTCTTC. This chain uses TRBV20-1 with TRBJ2-1; 13 bases map to TRBD2. Trimming took 6 bases from V and 4 from J; bases not matched to a gene: 6. Germline V gene sequence: CDR1 DFQATT, CDR2 SNEGSKA (reference sequence). The CDR3 spans 15 residues.

Concerning this clonotype itself: Sequence at one end of the junction differs from germline and may be a read error. The V gene is TRBV6-2 or TRBV6-3, the J gene TRBJ1-1; D not resolved. CDR3 length equals 12 residues. The germline gives CDR1 MNHEY, CDR2 SVGEGT. CDR3 in DNA: TGTGCCTGCAGGACCTCAGTCACTGAAGCTTTCTTT. It is translated as CACRTSVTEAFF.

Details on this clonotype: A single base separates this from a much larger clone, so it may be a read error. V and J are TRBV20-1 and TRBJ2-3; 8 bases agree with TRBD2. Per germline, CDR1 DFQATT and CDR2 SNEGSKA (reference sequence). CDR3 length equals 17 residues. CDR3 amino acids: CSARDSLAGHRTDTRYF. DNA for the CDR3: TGCAGTGCTAGAGATTCGTTAGCGGGGCACCGCACAGATACGCGGTATTTT.

This clonotype was seen ten or more times. The chain joins TRBV6-2 or TRBV6-3 to TRBJ2-1; D gene unclear. This CDR3 contains 16 residues. The germline V and J ends were trimmed by 5 bases and 0 bases, with 14 bases remaining between them. Germline CDR1 is MNHEY and CDR2 is SVGEGT. CDR3 region: CASSKAWPSSYNEQFF. Written as DNA, the CDR3 is TGTGCCAGCAGTAAGGCCTGGCCAAGCTCCTACAATGAGCAGTTCTTC.

Ten or more counts support this clonotype. The chain combines TRBV27 with TRBJ1-2; D call uncertain. CDR1 MNHEY and CDR2 SMNVEV come from the germline V gene (reference sequence). The CDR3 is 16 amino acids. With 5 bases removed from V and 8 bases from J, the gap between germline ends came to 24 bases. The CDR3 sequence is CASSRSVTGPEGGYTF. The CDR3 DNA is TGTGCCAGCAGTAGATCCGTTACCGGGCCGGAGGGAGGCTACACCTTC.